This note documents a single T cell receptor beta chain sequence. The data were produced by immunoSEQ multiplex PCR, yet TCRdb's version contains in-frame clones alone and is incomplete. Altogether more than 45,000 clones are present, approximately 81% being singletons, with the ten largest covering over 8.5%. Time point here: peripheral blood 6 weeks after treatment start. This sample is part of a study of PD-L1 blockade in urothelial cancer. Sequences were derived from PBMCs, sampled around atezolizumab (anti-PD-L1) treatment. The clonotype comes from a man in his sixties or seventies with urothelial cancer.

The CDR3 DNA is TGTGCCAGCTCACCACCCCAAACGACAGGGGCTCGAAACACCATATATTTT. Encoded protein: CASSPPQTTGARNTIYF. This chain joins TRBV18 and TRBJ1-3; 8 bases are shared with TRBD1. V was clipped by 0 bases and J by 5 bases; unmatched bases: 9. The V gene's germline CDR1 is KGHSH and CDR2 LQKENI. The CDR3 is 17 residues long.